The clone carrying this T cell receptor (beta chain) was seen a handful of times. Its antigen is unknown. TCRdb redid the calling of the 5' RACE reads with MiXCR, one entry per CDR3 protein. The top ten clones hold about a sixth of a sample with around 500,000 distinct CDR3 sequences, 21% of them seen once. The V end was cut by 6 bases, the J end by 7 bases, with 12 bases between. Germline CDR1 and CDR2: LNHNV and YYDKDF (reference sequence). The CDR3 sequence is 12 residues long. This sample is part of a study of T cells after yellow fever vaccination. Findings of the study overall: The secondary T-cell response peaked on day 5, not day 15, but was weaker.

The chain combines TRBV15 with TRBJ1-1, with TRBD1 as a possible D gene (5 bases). The material sequenced was PBMCs, taken approximately 22 days after the first yellow fever vaccination. The TCR was taken from a man aged 18-30 years who received the YFV17D yellow fever vaccine. CDR3 sequence: CATSRRDGEAFF. The CDR3 DNA reads TGTGCCACCAGTAGGAGGGACGGTGAAGCTTTCTTT. Filled out from reference TRBV15 and TRBJ1-1, the complete variable domain reads DAMVIQNPRYQVTQFGKPVTLSCSQTLNHNVMYWYQQKSSQAPKLLFHYYDKDFNNEADTPDNFQSRRPNTSFCFLDIRSPGLGDTAMYLCATSRRDGEAFFGQGTRLTVV.